This T cell receptor beta chain is from a study of post-analysis software for immune sequencing data. Points from the study as a whole: Controls had significantly higher normalized Chao1 diversity than multiple sclerosis patients. TRBV5-6, TRBV5-1 and TRBV20-1 belonged to a set of about 5 TRBV segments that were more frequent in patients than controls.

Unique molecular identifiers tagged the TCR beta cDNA libraries. From around 0.96 to 9.9 million T cells, roughly 530,000 cDNA molecules were obtained. TCRdb analysed the PCR reads with MiXCR anew, one entry per CDR3 protein. The sample holds some 690,000 distinct CDR3 sequences, 30% seen once. As for this clonotype: Its target is not known.

Trimming took 7 bases from V and 6 from J, leaving 15 bases between them. Germline values: CDR1 MDHEN, CDR2 SYDVKM. CDR3 length equals 13 residues. This rearrangement joins TRBV28 to TRBJ2-5; possibly TRBD2 for D (6 bases). This TCR derives from a girl aged 10-17 years with multiple sclerosis. The sample was blood. CDR3 nucleotide sequence: TGTGCCAGCACCCTTGGGGGGATACAGACCCAGTACTTC. Residues: CASTLGGIQTQYF.